Shown below are 10 T cell receptor beta chains from a single sample sequenced in a study of cytomegalovirus exposure and HLA in healthy donors. The PCR contained 60 Vbeta and 13 Jbeta primers. Sequenced by immunoSEQ multiplex PCR; TCRdb stores in-frame clones only, minus some. The profile shows approximately 220,000 clones, 83% of them singletons. The sequenced material came from PBMCs. The receptors come from a girl aged 10-17 years in good health and CMV-seronegative.

This chain connects TRBV7-3 to TRBJ1-1; D is possibly TRBD1 (6 bases). From germline, CDR1 is SGHTA and CDR2 FQGTGA. The CDR3 is 17 amino acids. Trimming cost V 1 base and J 1 base, with 16 bases left between them. As DNA, the CDR3 is TGTGCCAGCAGCTTAAACGCCCCACTGACAGGGAACACTGAAGCTTTCTTT. This gives the protein CASSLNAPLTGNTEAFF.

The chain links TRBV5-1 to TRBJ1-1; D gene ambiguous. This CDR3 region has 14 residues. Trimming pared 1 base from V and 4 bases from J, leaving 11 bases between. The germline V gene encodes CDR1 SGHRS and CDR2 YFSETQ. CDR3 amino acids: CASSLIGDSTEAFF. The CDR3 bases are TGCGCCAGCAGCTTGATCGGGGATAGCACTGAAGCTTTCTTT.

This clone was recorded a few times. Written as DNA, the CDR3 is TGTGCCAGCAGCCAAGAGGACAGCGAACTTTGGGGCTACACCTTC. Translated: CASSQEDSELWGYTF. V and J are TRBV4-2 and TRBJ1-2; TRBD1 might be the D (6 bases). V was shortened by 0 bases and J by 8 bases, with 16 bases between the two germline ends. This CDR3 contains 15 residues. The germline V gene encodes CDR1 LGHNA and CDR2 YNFKEQ.

The V gene is TRBV7-3, the J gene TRBJ1-5; no definite D call. Trimming removed 4 bases at V and 6 bases at J, with 22 bases between. Germline V lookup: CDR1 SGHTA, CDR2 FQGTGA. The CDR3 covers 17 residues. The CDR3 bases are TGTGCCAGCAGCTCCAAGTTGTTACACCCCGGGGTTCAGCCCCAGCATTTT. It encodes CASSSKLLHPGVQPQHF. Full variable domain (missing parts from reference TRBV7-3 and TRBJ1-5): GAGVSQTPSNKVTEKGKYVELRCDPISGHTALYWYRQSLGQGPEFLIYFQGTGAADDSGLPNDRFFAVRPEGSVSTLKIQRTERGDSAVYLCASSSKLLHPGVQPQHFGDGTRLSIL.

This chain uses TRBV5-6 with TRBJ2-1; 8 positions match TRBD1. Trimming cost V 0 bases and J 4 bases; bases outside gene matches: 6. Germline V lookup: CDR1 SGHDT, CDR2 YYEEEE. The CDR3 is 16 residues long. CDR3 nucleotide sequence: TGTGCCAGCAGCTTGGTAGGACAGGGAATATACAATGAGCAGTTCTTC. It encodes CASSLVGQGIYNEQFF.

The V gene is TRBV9, the J gene TRBJ2-2; D gene uncertain. Trimming pared 0 bases from V and 6 bases from J, leaving 9 bases between. CDR1 is SGDLS, CDR2 YYNGEE, per germline. The CDR3 has 14 residues. DNA of the CDR3: TGTGCCAGCAGCGTAGCATATGGGCCCGGGGAGCTGTTTTTT. This sequence encodes CASSVAYGPGELFF.

The rearrangement joins TRBV10-2 to TRBJ1-5, with D maybe TRBD1 (5 bases). Per the germline V gene, CDR1 is WSHSY and CDR2 is SAAADI. Trimming pared 4 bases from V and 6 bases from J, leaving 13 bases between. This CDR3 has 14 residues. The CDR3 nucleotides read TGCGCCAGCAGTGGAGCAGGGAATCCTCAGCCCCAGCATTTT. It translates to CASSGAGNPQPQHF.

V usage is TRBV28 and J usage is TRBJ2-5; a possible D gene is TRBD2 (6 bases). From germline, CDR1 is MDHEN and CDR2 SYDVKM. The V and J ends lost 4 bases and 1 base respectively, with 16 bases between them. This CDR3 comprises 16 residues. The CDR3 DNA is TGTGCCAGCAGTTCCCCGACTAGATTCCCCCAAGAGACCCAGTACTTC. It is translated as CASSSPTRFPQETQYF.

CDR3 in amino acids: CSVEAEGNYNEQFF. For the CDR3, the DNA is TGCAGCGTTGAGGCGGAAGGAAACTACAATGAGCAGTTCTTC. The chain carries TRBV29-1 and TRBJ2-1; D call uncertain. V was pared by 3 bases and J by 3 bases, with 12 bases between. The germline gives CDR1 SQVTM, CDR2 ANQGSEA. CDR3 length: 14 residues.

This clone was picked up a small number of times. The chain joins TRBV15 to TRBJ2-6; D is possibly TRBD1 (5 bases). Germline lookup yields CDR1 LNHNV and CDR2 YYDKDF (reference sequence). This CDR3 has 15 amino acids. V lost 2 bases to trimming and J lost 4 bases, with 9 bases between them. The CDR3 loop reads CATSRQGRGANVLTF. The CDR3 DNA follows: TGTGCCACCAGCAGACAGGGTCGAGGGGCCAACGTCCTGACTTTC. Looking up the rest from reference TRBV15 and TRBJ2-6 gives the full variable domain: DAMVIQNPRYQVTQFGKPVTLSCSQTLNHNVMYWYQQKSSQAPKLLFHYYDKDFNNEADTPDNFQSRRPNTSFCFLDIRSPGLGDTAMYLCATSRQGRGANVLTFGAGSRLTVL.